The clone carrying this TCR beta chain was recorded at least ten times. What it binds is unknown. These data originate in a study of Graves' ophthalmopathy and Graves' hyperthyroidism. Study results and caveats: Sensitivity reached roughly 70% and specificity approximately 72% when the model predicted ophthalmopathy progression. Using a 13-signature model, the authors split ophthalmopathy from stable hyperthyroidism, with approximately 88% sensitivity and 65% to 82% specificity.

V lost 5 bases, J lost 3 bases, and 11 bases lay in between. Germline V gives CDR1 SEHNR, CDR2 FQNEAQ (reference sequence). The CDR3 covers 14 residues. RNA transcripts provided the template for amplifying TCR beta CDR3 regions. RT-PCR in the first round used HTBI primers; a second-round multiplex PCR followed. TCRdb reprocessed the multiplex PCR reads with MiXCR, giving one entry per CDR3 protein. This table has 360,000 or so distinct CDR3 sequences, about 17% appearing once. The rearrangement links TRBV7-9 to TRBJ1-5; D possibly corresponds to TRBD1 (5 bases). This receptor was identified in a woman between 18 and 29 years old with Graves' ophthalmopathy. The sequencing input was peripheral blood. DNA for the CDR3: TGTGCCAGCAGCGGGGTGGGGGTCAATCAGCCCCAGCATTTT. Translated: CASSGVGVNQPQHF.